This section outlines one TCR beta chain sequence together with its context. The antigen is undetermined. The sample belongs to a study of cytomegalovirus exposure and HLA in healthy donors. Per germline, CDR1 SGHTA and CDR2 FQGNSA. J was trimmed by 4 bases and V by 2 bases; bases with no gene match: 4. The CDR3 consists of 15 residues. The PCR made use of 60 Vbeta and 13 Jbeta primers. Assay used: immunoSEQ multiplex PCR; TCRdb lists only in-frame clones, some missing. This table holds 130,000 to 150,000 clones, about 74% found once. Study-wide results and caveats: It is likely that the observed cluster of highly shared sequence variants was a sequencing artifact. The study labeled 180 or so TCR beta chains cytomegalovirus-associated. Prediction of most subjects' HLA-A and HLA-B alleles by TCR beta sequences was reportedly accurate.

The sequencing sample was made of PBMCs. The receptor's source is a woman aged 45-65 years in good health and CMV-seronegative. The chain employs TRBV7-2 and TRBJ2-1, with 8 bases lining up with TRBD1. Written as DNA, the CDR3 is TGTGCCAGCAGCTTAAGACAGGGGAGGTACAATGAGCAGTTCTTC. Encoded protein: CASSLRQGRYNEQFF.